The TCR beta chain described here comes from a study of early T cells in non-severe SARS-CoV-2 infection (dated by TCRdb to 2020 to 2022). With regard to the full study: Bulk RNA from unsorted whole blood was used for TCR sequencing, so alpha and beta chains could not be paired.

Set within a cohort of healthcare workers in London, UK, this nested case-control study involved weekly PCR testing of nasopharyngeal swabs along with blood sampling. Healthcare workers were enrolled in the week of the UK lockdown, from 23 to 31 March 2020, and were followed every week for up to roughly 16 weeks. Taken from the germline V gene, the CDR1 and CDR2 loops are MNHEY and SVGAGI. The CDR3 contains 13 residues, cysteine and phenylalanine counted. Left in the record is the CDR3 DNA by itself, 39 bases read in frame from the first base. Relative to germline, V is 6 bases shorter and J is 6 bases shorter, with 15 bases between their ends. As to this clonotype: The antigen it recognizes is unknown. Base qualities were left out, and no much larger clone turns up one base away.

Library creation used 5' RACE. Sequenced using a NextSeq 500. The TCR library protocol attached unique molecular identifiers to individual cDNA molecules to correct for sequencing error and PCR bias. Sequencing covered both TCR alpha and beta chains, and within each sample the abundances of alpha and beta sequences were tightly co-correlated. Regarding the original processing steps: V gene, J gene and CDR3 annotation of TCR sequences was performed with Decombinator V4. Expanded TCRs were defined as changing significantly between any two time points under a Poisson model with p below 0.0001. TCR abundances were normalised to the total number of TCRs sequenced in each sample and reported as counts per million. MAIT TCRs were defined by TRAV1-2 paired with TRAJ12, TRAJ20 or TRAJ33, and iNKT TCRs by TRAV10 paired with TRAJ18. A search of VDJdb, accessed on 1 November 2021, was run for TCRs annotated to CMV, EBV and SARS-CoV-2, with TCRs annotated for multiple antigens excluded. TCRdb cleaned the public reads at Q25 with fastp, built clones with MiXCR and kept in-frame beta chains. Entries are consolidated by CDR3 protein sequence, retaining the most common genes and DNA. The V and J calls and clone size come from TCRdb's table, not from the authors' own analysis. The sample table shows 80,000 or so distinct CDR3 sequences, and roughly a sixth are seen once. The ten most abundant clones make up around 10% of the sample.

Study-level results and caveats: Matching against VDJdb was skewed toward anti-spike CD8 responses, likely underestimated virus-specific expansions, and missed private and CD4 specificities.

The chain is encoded by TRBV6-5 joined to TRBJ2-7; TRBD1 might be the D gene, on 5 matching bases. This receptor was obtained from an adult who was a healthcare worker with PCR-confirmed SARS-CoV-2 infection or an uninfected control (not recorded which). Source material: whole blood. The nucleotides are TGTGCCAGCAGCCGCGGCGGAAGGGGCGAGCAGTACTTC. It encodes CASSRGGRGEQYF.